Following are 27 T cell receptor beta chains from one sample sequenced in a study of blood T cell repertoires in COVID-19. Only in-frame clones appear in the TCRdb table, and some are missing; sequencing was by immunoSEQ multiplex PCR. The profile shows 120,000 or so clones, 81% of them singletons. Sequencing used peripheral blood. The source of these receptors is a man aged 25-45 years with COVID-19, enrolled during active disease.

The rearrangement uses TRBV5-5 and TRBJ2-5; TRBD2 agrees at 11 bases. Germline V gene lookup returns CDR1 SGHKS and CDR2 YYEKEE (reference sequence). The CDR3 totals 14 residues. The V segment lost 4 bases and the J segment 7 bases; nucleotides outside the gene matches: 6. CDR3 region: CASSPTSGGWTQYF. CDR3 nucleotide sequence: TGTGCCAGCAGCCCCACTAGCGGGGGTTGGACCCAGTACTTC.

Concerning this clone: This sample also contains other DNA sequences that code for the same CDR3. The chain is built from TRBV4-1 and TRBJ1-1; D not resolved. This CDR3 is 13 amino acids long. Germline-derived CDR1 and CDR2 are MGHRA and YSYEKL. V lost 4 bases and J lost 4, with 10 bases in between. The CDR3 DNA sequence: TGCGCCAGCAGCCCGAGGGAGGTCACTGAAGCTTTCTTT. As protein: CASSPREVTEAFF.

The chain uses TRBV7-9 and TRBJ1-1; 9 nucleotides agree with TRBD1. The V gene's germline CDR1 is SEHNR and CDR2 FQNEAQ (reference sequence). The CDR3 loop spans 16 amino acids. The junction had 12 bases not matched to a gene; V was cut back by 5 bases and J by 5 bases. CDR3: CASSAQGAFLSTEAFF. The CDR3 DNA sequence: TGTGCCAGCAGCGCACAGGGGGCGTTTCTTAGTACTGAAGCTTTCTTT.

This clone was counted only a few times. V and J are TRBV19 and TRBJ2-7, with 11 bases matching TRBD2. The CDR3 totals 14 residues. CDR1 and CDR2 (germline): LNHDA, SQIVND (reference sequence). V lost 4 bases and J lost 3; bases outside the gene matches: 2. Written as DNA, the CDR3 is TGTGCCAGTAGTACCGGACTAGCGGGCTACGAGCAGTACTTC. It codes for CASSTGLAGYEQYF.

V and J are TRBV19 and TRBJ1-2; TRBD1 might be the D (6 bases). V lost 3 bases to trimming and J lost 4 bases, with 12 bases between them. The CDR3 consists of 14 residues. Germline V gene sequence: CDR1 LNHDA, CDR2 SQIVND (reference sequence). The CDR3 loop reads CASSMQGRGYGYTF. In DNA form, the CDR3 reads TGTGCCAGTAGTATGCAGGGGAGAGGCTATGGCTACACCTTC.

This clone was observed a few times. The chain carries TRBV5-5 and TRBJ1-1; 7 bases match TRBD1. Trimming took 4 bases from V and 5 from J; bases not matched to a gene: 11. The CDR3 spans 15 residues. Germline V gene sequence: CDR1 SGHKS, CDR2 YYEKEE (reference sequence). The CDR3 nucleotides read TGTGCCAGCAGCACGCGACAGGGTGTGTGGACTGAAGCTTTCTTT. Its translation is CASSTRQGVWTEAFF.

For the CDR3, the DNA is TGTGCCAGCAGCCACGCTGACAGGGTATACAATGAGCAGTTCTTC. It translates to CASSHADRVYNEQFF. The chain links TRBV7-9 to TRBJ2-1; 7 bases line up with TRBD1. The junction had 8 bases not matched to a gene; V was cut back by 5 bases and J by 4 bases. From germline, CDR1 is SEHNR and CDR2 FQNEAQ (reference sequence). CDR3 length: 15 amino acids.

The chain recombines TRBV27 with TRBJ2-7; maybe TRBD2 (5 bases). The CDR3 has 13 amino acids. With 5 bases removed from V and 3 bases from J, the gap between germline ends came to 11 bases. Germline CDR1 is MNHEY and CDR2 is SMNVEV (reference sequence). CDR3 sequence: CASSLKRYYEQYF. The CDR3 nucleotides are TGTGCCAGCAGTCTAAAGCGGTACTACGAGCAGTACTTC.

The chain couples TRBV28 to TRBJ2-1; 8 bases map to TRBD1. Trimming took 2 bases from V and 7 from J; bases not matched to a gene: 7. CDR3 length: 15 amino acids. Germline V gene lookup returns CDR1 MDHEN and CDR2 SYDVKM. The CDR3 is CASSLGTGGRNEQFF. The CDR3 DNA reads TGTGCCAGCAGTTTAGGGACAGGCGGAAGAAATGAGCAGTTCTTC.

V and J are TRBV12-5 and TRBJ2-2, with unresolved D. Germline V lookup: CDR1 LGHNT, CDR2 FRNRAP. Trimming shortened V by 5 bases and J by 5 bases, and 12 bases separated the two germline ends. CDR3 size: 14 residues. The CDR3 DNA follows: TGTGCTAGTGGTAGCGCCCCGGGTACCGGGGAGCTGTTTTTT. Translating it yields CASGSAPGTGELFF.

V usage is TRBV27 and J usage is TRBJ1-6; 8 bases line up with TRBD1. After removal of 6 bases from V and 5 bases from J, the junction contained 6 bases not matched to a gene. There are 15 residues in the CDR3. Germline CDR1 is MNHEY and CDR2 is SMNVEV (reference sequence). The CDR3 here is CASRDRAENNSPLHF. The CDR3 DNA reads TGTGCCAGCAGGGACAGGGCCGAGAATAATTCACCCCTCCACTTT.

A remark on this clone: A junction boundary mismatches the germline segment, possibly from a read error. Here the CDR3 DNA reads TGCAGTGCTACCCCTAAAGAAAAACTGTTTTTT. As protein: CSATPKEKLFF. This rearrangement joins TRBV20-1 to TRBJ1-4; D is unclear. From germline, CDR1 is DFQATT and CDR2 SNEGSKA (reference sequence). The CDR3 is 11 residues long.

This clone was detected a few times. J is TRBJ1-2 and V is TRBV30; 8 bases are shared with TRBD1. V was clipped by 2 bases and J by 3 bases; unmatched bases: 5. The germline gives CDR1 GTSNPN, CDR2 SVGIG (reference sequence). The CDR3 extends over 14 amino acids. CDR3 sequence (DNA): TGTGCCTGGAGTAGGCAGGGGGCCGACTATGGCTACACCTTC. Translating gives CAWSRQGADYGYTF.

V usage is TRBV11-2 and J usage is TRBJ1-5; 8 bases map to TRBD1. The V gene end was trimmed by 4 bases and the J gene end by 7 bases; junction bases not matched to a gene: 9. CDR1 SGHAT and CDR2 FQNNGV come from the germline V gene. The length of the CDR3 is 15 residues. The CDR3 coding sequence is TGTGCCAGCAGCTCTGGACAGGGTGGGAACCAGCCCCAGCATTTT. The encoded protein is CASSSGQGGNQPQHF.

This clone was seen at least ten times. DNA for the CDR3: TGTGCCAGCAGTGAGGGGTTAAGGAGGGTTTCACCCCTCCACTTT. This translates into CASSEGLRRVSPLHF. This rearrangement joins TRBV2 to TRBJ1-6; no definite D call. Per germline, CDR1 SNHLY and CDR2 FYNNEI. The CDR3 has 15 residues. V dropped 3 bases and J dropped 9 bases, with 15 bases sitting between them.

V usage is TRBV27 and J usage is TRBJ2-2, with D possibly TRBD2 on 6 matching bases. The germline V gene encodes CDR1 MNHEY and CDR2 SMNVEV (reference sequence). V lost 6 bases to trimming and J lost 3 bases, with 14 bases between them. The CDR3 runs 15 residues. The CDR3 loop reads CASSWRGWDTGELFF. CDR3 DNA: TGTGCCAGCAGCTGGCGGGGATGGGACACCGGGGAGCTGTTTTTT.

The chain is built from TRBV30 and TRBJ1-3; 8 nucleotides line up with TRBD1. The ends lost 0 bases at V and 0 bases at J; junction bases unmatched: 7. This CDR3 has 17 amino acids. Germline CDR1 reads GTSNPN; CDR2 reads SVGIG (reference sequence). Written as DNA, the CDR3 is TGTGCCTGGAGTGTACGAAGGACAGGGAGCTCTGGAAACACCATATATTTT. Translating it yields CAWSVRRTGSSGNTIYF. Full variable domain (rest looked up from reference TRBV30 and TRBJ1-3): SQTIHQWPATLVQPVGSPLSLECTVEGTSNPNLYWYRQAAGRGLQLLFYSVGIGQISSEVPQNLSASRPQDRQFILSSKKLLLSDSGFYLCAWSVRRTGSSGNTIYFGEGSWLTVV.

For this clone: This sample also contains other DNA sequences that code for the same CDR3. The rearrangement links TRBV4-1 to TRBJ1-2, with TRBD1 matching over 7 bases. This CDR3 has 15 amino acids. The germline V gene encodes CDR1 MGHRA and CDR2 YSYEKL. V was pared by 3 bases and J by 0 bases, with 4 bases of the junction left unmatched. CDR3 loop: CASSQGTGANYGYTF. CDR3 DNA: TGCGCCAGCAGCCAGGGTACAGGGGCTAACTATGGCTACACCTTC.

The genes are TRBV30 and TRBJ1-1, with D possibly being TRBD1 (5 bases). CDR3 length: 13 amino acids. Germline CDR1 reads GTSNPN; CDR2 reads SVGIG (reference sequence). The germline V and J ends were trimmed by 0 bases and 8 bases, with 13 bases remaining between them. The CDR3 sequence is CAWSVGAPGEAFF. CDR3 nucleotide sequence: TGTGCCTGGAGTGTAGGGGCGCCAGGGGAAGCTTTCTTT.

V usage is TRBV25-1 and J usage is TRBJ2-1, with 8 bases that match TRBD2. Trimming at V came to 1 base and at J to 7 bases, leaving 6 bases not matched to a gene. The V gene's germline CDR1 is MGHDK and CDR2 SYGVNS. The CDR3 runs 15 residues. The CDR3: CASSESGGRFNEQFF. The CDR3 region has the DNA TGTGCCAGCAGTGAATCGGGAGGGCGATTTAATGAGCAGTTCTTC.

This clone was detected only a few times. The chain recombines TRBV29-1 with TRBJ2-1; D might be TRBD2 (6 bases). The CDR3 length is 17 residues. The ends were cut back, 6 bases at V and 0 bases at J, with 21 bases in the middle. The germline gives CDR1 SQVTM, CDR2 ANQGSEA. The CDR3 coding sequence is TGCAGCGTCCAGAATAGAGCGGGTTTCAGCTCCTACAATGAGCAGTTCTTC. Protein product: CSVQNRAGFSSYNEQFF.

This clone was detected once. The CDR3 bases are TGTGCCAGCTCACAGGGGGCAACTAATGAAAAACTGTTTTTT. Translating it yields CASSQGATNEKLFF. The J gene is TRBJ1-4, the V gene TRBV18; maybe TRBD1 (6 bases). V lost 4 bases and J lost 0, with 6 bases in between. From germline, CDR1 is KGHSH and CDR2 LQKENI. This CDR3 is built from 14 residues.

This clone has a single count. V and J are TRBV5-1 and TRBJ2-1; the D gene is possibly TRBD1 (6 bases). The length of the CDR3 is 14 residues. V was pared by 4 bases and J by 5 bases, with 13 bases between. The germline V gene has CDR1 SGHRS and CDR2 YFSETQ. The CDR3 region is CASSPFGQNNEQFF. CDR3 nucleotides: TGCGCCAGCAGCCCCTTTGGACAGAACAATGAGCAGTTCTTC.

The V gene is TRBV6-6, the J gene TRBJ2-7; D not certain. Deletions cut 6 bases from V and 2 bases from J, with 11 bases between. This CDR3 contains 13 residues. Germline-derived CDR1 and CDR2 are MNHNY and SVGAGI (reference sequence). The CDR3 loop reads CASRNLQTYEQYF. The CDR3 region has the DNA TGTGCCAGCAGAAACTTACAGACCTACGAGCAGTACTTC.

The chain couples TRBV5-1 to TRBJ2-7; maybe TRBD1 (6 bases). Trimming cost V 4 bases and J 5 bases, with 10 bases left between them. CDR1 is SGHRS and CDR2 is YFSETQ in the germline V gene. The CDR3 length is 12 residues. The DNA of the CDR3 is TGCGCCAGCAGCCCAGGGGCCCACGAGCAGTACTTC. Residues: CASSPGAHEQYF. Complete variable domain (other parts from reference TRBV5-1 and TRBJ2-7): KAGVTQTPRYLIKTRGQQVTLSCSPISGHRSVSWYQQTPGQGLQFLFEYFSETQRNKGNFPGRFSGRQFSNSRSEMNVSTLELGDSALYLCASSPGAHEQYFGPGTRLTVT.

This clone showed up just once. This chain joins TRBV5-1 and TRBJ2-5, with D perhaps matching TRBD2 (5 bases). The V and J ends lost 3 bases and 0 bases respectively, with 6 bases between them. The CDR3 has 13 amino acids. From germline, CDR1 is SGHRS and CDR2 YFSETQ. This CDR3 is CASSYGDQETQYF. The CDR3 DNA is TGCGCCAGCAGCTACGGGGACCAAGAGACCCAGTACTTC.

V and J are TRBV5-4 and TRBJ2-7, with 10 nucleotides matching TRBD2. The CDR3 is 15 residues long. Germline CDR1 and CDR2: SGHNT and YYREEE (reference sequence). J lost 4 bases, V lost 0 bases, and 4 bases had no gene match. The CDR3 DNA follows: TGTGCCAGCAGCTTGGAGGTTAGCGGGGGGTACGAGCAGTACTTC. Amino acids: CASSLEVSGGYEQYF. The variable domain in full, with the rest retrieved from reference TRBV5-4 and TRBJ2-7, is ETGVTQSPTHLIKTRGQQVTLRCSSQSGHNTVSWYQQALGQGPQFIFQYYREEENGRGNFPPRFSGLQFPNYSSELNVNALELDDSALYLCASSLEVSGGYEQYFGPGTRLTVT.